Listed below are T cell receptor beta chains from one sample, sequenced in a study of tumor and adjacent non-tumor tissue in lung cancer. One entry per CDR3 protein results from TCRdb running MiXCR on the multiplex PCR reads. The sample holds about 110,000 distinct CDR3 sequences, roughly 80% seen once. Input material: lung tumor tissue. The receptors come from a woman aged 55-70 years with non-small cell lung cancer. The CDR3 runs from the conserved cysteine through the conserved F or W. Fields, in order: V gene, D gene, J gene, clone size, CDR3 DNA, CDR3 protein. D genes are given only for firm matches. The size field is filled for only some rows; it gives once, few, many or a size class.

v_call: TRBV20-1; d_call: NA; j_call: TRBJ1-3; clone_size: many; cdr3_nt: TGCAGTGCTAGAAGAGGGTTACGCTCTGGAAACACCATATATTTT; cdr3_aa: CSARRGLRSGNTIYF
v_call: TRBV7-3; d_call: TRBD2; j_call: TRBJ2-3; clone_size: NA; cdr3_nt: TGTGCCAGCAGCCCCGGACTAGCGGGAAGGGTAGATACGCAGTATTTT; cdr3_aa: CASSPGLAGRVDTQYF
v_call: TRBV11-2; d_call: NA; j_call: TRBJ1-4; clone_size: few; cdr3_nt: TGTGCCAGCGAAGGAAGATTTGAAAAACTGTTTTTT; cdr3_aa: CASEGRFEKLFF
v_call: TRBV20-1; d_call: NA; j_call: TRBJ1-5; clone_size: NA; cdr3_nt: TGCAGTGCTGGAGCGGGGGAACAGCCCCAGCATTTT; cdr3_aa: CSAGAGEQPQHF
v_call: TRBV28; d_call: NA; j_call: TRBJ1-5; clone_size: many; cdr3_nt: TGTGCCAGCAGCCAGATACAGACTAGCAATCAGCCCCAGCATTTT; cdr3_aa: CASSQIQTSNQPQHF
v_call: TRBV11-2; d_call: NA; j_call: TRBJ2-1; clone_size: NA; cdr3_nt: TGTGCCAGCAGCAAGGCCGGGACGGCCGGGAGCGAGCAGTTCTTC; cdr3_aa: CASSKAGTAGSEQFF
v_call: TRBV11-1; d_call: NA; j_call: TRBJ2-4; clone_size: NA; cdr3_nt: TGTGCCAGCAGTTTAGACAGAAGCATTCAGTACTTC; cdr3_aa: CASSLDRSIQYF
v_call: TRBV11-3; d_call: TRBD2; j_call: TRBJ2-1; clone_size: once; cdr3_nt: TGTGTCAACAGCTTAGAGTTGACTAGCAGGAGCCGCAATGAGCAGTTCTTC; cdr3_aa: CVNSLELTSRSRNEQFF
v_call: TRBV11-3; d_call: NA; j_call: TRBJ2-1; clone_size: NA; cdr3_nt: TGTGCCAGCACGGGGGTGTCATACAATGAGCAGTTCTTC; cdr3_aa: CASTGVSYNEQFF
v_call: TRBV28; d_call: NA; j_call: TRBJ1-2; clone_size: NA; cdr3_nt: TGTGCCAGCAGTTTAGAAGGGAAACTCTATGGCTACACCTTT; cdr3_aa: CASSLEGKLYGYTF
v_call: TRBV29-1; d_call: NA; j_call: TRBJ2-1; clone_size: few; cdr3_nt: TGCAGCGTTGAGTTGGACGGGGCTGAGCAGTTCTTC; cdr3_aa: CSVELDGAEQFF
v_call: TRBV20-1; d_call: NA; j_call: TRBJ2-2; clone_size: NA; cdr3_nt: TGCTGTGCTAACGGACAGACTGGGGAGCTGTTTTTT; cdr3_aa: CCANGQTGELFF
v_call: TRBV11-3; d_call: TRBD2; j_call: TRBJ2-2; clone_size: few; cdr3_nt: TGTGCCAGCAGCTTATACGGGACTAGCGCTGCGAACACCGGGGAGCTGTTTTTT; cdr3_aa: CASSLYGTSAANTGELFF
v_call: TRBV12-3/TRBV12-4; d_call: NA; j_call: TRBJ2-6; clone_size: NA; cdr3_nt: TGTGCCAGCAGTGGCGGGCGAGCCTCCGGGACCAAGGTCCTGACTTTC; cdr3_aa: CASSGGRASGTKVLTF
v_call: TRBV20-1; d_call: NA; j_call: TRBJ1-6; clone_size: many; cdr3_nt: TGCAGTGCGCTAGGGCCGGGGGCAGGGTTGTCACCCCTCCACTTT; cdr3_aa: CSALGPGAGLSPLHF
v_call: TRBV11-3; d_call: NA; j_call: TRBJ2-7; clone_size: NA; cdr3_nt: TGTGCCAGCAGCTTAGTTAGGGAACCTACGAGGCAGTACTTC; cdr3_aa: CASSLVREPTRQYF
v_call: TRBV4-3; d_call: NA; j_call: TRBJ2-2; clone_size: NA; cdr3_nt: TGCGCCAGCAGACGAGTTTCACAGAACAACGGGGAGCTGATTTTT; cdr3_aa: CASRRVSQNNGELIF
v_call: TRBV11-2; d_call: NA; j_call: TRBJ1-6; clone_size: NA; cdr3_nt: TGTGCCAGCAGCTTTGAAGCAAGTAATTCATTCCTCCACTTT; cdr3_aa: CASSFEASNSFLHF